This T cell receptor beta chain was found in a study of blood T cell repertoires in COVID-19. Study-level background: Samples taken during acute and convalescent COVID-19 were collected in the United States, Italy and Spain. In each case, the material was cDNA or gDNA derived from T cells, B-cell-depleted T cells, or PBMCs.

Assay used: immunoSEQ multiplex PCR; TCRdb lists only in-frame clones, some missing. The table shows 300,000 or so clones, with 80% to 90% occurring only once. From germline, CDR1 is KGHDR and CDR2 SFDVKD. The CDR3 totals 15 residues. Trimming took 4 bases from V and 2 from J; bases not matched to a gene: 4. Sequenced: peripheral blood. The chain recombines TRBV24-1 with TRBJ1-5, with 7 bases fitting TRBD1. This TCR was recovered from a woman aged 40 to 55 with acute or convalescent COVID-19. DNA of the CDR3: TGTGCCACCAGTGACCAGGGGGAAGGCAATCAGCCCCAGCATTTT. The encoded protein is CATSDQGEGNQPQHF.